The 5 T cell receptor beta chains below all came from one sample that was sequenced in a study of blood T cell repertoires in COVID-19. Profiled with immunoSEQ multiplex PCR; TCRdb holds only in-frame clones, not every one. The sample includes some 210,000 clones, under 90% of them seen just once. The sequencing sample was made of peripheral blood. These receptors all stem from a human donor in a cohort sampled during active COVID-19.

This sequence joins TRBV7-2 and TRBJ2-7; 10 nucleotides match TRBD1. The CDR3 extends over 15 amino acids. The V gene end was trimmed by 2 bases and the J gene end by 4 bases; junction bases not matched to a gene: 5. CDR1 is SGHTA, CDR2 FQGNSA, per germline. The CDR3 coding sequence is TGTGCCAGCAGCTTAAGTGCGGGACAGGGGTACGAGCAGTACTTC. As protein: CASSLSAGQGYEQYF.

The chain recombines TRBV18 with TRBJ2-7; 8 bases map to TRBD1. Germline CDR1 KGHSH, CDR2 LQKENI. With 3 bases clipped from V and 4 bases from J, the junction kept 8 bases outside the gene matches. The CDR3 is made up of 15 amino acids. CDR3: CASSPTSDRDYEQYV. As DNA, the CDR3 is TGTGCCAGCTCACCTACATCGGACAGGGATTACGAGCAGTACGTC.

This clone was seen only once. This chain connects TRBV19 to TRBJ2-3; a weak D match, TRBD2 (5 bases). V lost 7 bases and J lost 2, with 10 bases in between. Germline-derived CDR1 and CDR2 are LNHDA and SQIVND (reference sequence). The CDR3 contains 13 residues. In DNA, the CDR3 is TGTGCCAGTACTGCGGGTGTCACAGATACGCAGTATTTT. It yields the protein CASTAGVTDTQYF.

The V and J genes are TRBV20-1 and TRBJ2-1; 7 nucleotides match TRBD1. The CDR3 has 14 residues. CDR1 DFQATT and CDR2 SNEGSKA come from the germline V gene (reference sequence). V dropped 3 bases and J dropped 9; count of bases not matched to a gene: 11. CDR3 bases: TGCAGTGCTAGTAAGGGGGCGTACCCAGGTGAGCAGTTCTTC. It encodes CSASKGAYPGEQFF.

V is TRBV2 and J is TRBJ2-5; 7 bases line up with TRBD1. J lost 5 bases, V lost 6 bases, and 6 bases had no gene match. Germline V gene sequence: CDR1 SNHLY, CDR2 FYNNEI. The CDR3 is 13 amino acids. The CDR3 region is CASRTGVVETQYF. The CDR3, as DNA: TGTGCCAGCAGAACAGGGGTAGTGGAGACCCAGTACTTC.